This paragraph reports one TCR beta chain. Its specificity is unknown. Using immunoSEQ multiplex PCR, the repertoire was profiled, and TCRdb retains in-frame clones only, with some absent. Of some 190,000 clones listed, around 88% are singletons. The CDR3 sequence is 14 residues long. Germline CDR1 LNHDA, CDR2 SQIVND (reference sequence). V shed 3 bases and J 4 bases; nucleotides not matched to a gene: 4. This record belongs to a study of cytomegalovirus exposure and HLA in healthy donors. In the study overall: The same platform was used for the 120 validation repertoires and the 600 to 700 first-cohort repertoires, a later analysis reported.

Overall study findings and caveats: Most sequenced TCRs were rare (though some public TCRs occurred in many donors). Researchers counted 164 TCR beta chains as cytomegalovirus-associated.

The receptor's source is a woman between 18 and 30 years old in good health and CMV-seronegative. The sequencing input was PBMCs. The genes are TRBV19 and TRBJ1-1; TRBD1 agrees at 8 bases. The CDR3 DNA reads TGTGCCAGTAGTATCACCGACAGGGGCACTGAAGCTTTCTTT. It encodes CASSITDRGTEAFF.